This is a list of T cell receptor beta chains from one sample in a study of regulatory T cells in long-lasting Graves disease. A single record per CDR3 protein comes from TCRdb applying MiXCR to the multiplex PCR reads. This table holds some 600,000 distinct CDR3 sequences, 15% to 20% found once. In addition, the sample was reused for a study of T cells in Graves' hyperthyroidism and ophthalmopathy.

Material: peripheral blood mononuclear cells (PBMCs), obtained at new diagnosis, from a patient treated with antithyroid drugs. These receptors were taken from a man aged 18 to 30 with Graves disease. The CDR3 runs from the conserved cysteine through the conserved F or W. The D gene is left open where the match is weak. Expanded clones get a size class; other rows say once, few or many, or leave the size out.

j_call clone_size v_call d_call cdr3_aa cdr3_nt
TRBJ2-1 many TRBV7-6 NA CASSSYGGSYNEQFF TGTGCCAGCAGCTCCTACGGGGGATCCTACAATGAGCAGTTCTTC
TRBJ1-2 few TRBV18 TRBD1 CASSLRDRGSYGYTF TGTGCCAGCTCACTCCGGGACAGGGGGTCCTATGGCTACACCTTC
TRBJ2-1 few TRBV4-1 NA CASSQDAPGPIRFF TGCGCCAGCAGCCAAGATGCACCGGGCCCAATACGGTTCTTC
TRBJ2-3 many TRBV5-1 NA CASSLSVFDTQYF TGCGCCAGCAGCTTGTCGGTTTTTGATACGCAGTATTTT
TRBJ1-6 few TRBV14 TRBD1 CASSQTGNSPLHF TGTGCCAGCAGCCAGACAGGGAATTCACCCCTCCACTTT
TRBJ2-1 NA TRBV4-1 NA CASSQFSGYNEQFF TGCGCCAGCAGCCAATTTAGCGGTTACAATGAGCAGTTCTTC
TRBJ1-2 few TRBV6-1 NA CASSEYVGSYGYTF TGTGCCAGCAGTGAATATGTCGGCTCCTATGGCTACACCTTC
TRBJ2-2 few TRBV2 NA CASSKTGIGNTGELFF TGTGCCAGCAGCAAAACAGGAATCGGAAACACCGGGGAGCTGTTTTTT
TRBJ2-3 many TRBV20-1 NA CSARAETTDTQYF TGCAGTGCTAGAGCGGAGACGACAGATACGCAGTATTTT
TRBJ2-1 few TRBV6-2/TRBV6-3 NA CASLPWSGDYNEQFF TGTGCCAGTCTTCCCTGGTCGGGGGACTACAATGAGCAGTTCTTC
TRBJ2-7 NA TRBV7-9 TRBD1 CASSFTGASTYEQYF TGTGCCAGCAGCTTCACAGGGGCGTCTACCTACGAGCAGTACTTC
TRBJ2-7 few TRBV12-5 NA CASALGGGRLAYEQYF TGTGCTAGTGCTCTGGGGGGTGGCCGGTTGGCCTACGAGCAGTACTTC
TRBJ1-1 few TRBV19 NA CASRGSGKAFF TGTGCCTCCCGGGGATCAGGGAAGGCTTTCTTT
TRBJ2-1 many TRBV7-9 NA CASRDTGTYNEQFF TGTGCCAGCAGAGACACCGGGACTTACAATGAGCAGTTCTTC
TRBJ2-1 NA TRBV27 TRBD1 CASSLGQETYNEQFF TGTGCCAGCAGTTTGGGACAGGAAACCTACAATGAGCAGTTCTTC
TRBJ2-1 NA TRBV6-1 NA CASSEEDTSNEQFF TGTGCCAGCAGTGAAGAGGACACCAGCAATGAGCAGTTCTTC
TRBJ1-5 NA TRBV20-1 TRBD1 CSARDPQGAGNQPQHF TGCAGTGCTAGGGACCCCCAGGGGGCCGGTAATCAGCCCCAGCATTTT
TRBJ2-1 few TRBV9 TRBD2 CASSVGRRGGPYNEQFF TGTGCCAGCAGCGTAGGGCGGAGGGGAGGGCCCTACAATGAGCAGTTCTTC
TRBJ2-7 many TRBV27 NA CASSVAAASYEQYF TGTGCCAGCAGCGTGGCAGCGGCCAGCTACGAGCAGTACTTC
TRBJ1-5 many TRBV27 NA CASSLLGSNQPQHF TGTGCCAGCAGTTTACTGGGAAGCAATCAGCCCCAGCATTTT
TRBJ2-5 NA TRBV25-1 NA CAMQSGGHQETQYF TGTGCCATGCAATCCGGGGGACACCAAGAGACCCAGTACTTC
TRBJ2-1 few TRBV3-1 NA CASSQDLRGYYNEQFF TGTGCCAGCAGCCAAGATTTGAGAGGATACTACAATGAGCAGTTCTTC